This T cell receptor (beta chain) was profiled in a study of blood T cell repertoires in COVID-19. CDR1 is WSHSY, CDR2 SAAADI, per germline. The V gene lost 7 bases and the J gene lost 8 bases, with 17 bases spanning the gap. This CDR3 is 14 amino acids long. The repertoire was sequenced with immunoSEQ multiplex PCR; TCRdb's copy has only in-frame clones and lacks some. This table has 150,000 to 200,000 clones, 75% to 90% appearing once. The rearrangement joins TRBV10-2 to TRBJ1-4; D is possibly TRBD1 (5 bases). The sequencing sample was made of peripheral blood. The source of this sequence is a man between 65 and 80 years old with active or convalescent COVID-19. The CDR3 bases are TGCGCCAGCAATGCCCGGGGGTTGGGGGAAAAACTGTTTTTT. It codes for CASNARGLGEKLFF.